One T cell receptor beta chain is described in this entry. Since a far larger clone is one base different, this is likely a read error. The conserved final phenylalanine or tryptophan is absent from the CDR3, which likely points to a read error. Researchers made TCR beta libraries by using iRepertoire HTBI primers and running Arm-PCR on CDR3 regions. TCRdb re-analysed the multiplex PCR reads in MiXCR, keeping a single row per CDR3 protein. Altogether roughly 500,000 distinct CDR3 sequences are present, about 11% being singletons, with the ten largest covering 8.9%. Stated time point: newly diagnosed GD, antithyroid drugs for less than 3 months. PBMCs were the source of the RNA used for TCR sequencing. This CDR3 is 18 amino acids long. Germline V gene data show CDR1 as SGHAT and CDR2 as FQNNGV. This record comes from a study of regulatory T cells in long-lasting Graves disease. Another study also made use of these data, one on T cells in Graves' hyperthyroidism and ophthalmopathy.

The source was peripheral blood mononuclear cells (PBMCs), collected at new diagnosis, from a patient treated with antithyroid drugs. The sequence derives from a woman aged 25 to 45 with Graves disease. The chain couples TRBV11-2 to TRBJ2-1; 16 positions match TRBD2. TRBJ2-5 explains the end of the DNA better; the J call may be wrong. The DNA for the CDR3 is TGTGCCAGCAGCTTACGGGGACTAGCGGGAGGGTTCCAAGAGACCCAGTACCTC. Its protein is CASSLRGLAGGFQETQYL.